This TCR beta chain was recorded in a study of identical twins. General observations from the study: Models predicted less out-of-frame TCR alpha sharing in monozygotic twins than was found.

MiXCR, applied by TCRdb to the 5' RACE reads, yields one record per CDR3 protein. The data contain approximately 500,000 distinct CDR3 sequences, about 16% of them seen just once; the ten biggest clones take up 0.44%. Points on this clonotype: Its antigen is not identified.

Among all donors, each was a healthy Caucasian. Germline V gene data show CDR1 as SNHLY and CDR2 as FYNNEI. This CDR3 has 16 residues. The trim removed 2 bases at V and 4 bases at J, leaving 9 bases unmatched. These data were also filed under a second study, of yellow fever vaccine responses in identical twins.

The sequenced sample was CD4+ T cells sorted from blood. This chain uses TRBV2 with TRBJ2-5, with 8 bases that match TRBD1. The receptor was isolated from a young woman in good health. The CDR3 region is CASSESETGARETQYF. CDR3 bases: TGTGCCAGCAGTGAATCGGAGACAGGGGCGCGAGAGACCCAGTACTTC.